This TCR beta chain originates from a study of cytomegalovirus exposure and HLA in healthy donors. The CDR3 totals 14 residues. Looked up from germline, CDR1 is SGHTA and CDR2 is FQGNSA. 60 Vbeta and 13 Jbeta primers were used in PCR. Measured with immunoSEQ multiplex PCR; TCRdb has only the in-frame clones, and not every one. The table lists roughly 100,000 clones. The J gene is TRBJ2-5, the V gene TRBV7-2, with 11 bases that match TRBD1. The end of the DNA aligns better with TRBJ2-7, so the J call may be wrong. The TCR comes from a man aged 50 or older in good health and CMV-seropositive. What was sequenced was PBMCs. This CDR3 is CASSFGTGGYEQYF. The CDR3 DNA sequence: TGTGCCAGCAGCTTTGGGACAGGGGGCTACGAGCAGTACTTC.